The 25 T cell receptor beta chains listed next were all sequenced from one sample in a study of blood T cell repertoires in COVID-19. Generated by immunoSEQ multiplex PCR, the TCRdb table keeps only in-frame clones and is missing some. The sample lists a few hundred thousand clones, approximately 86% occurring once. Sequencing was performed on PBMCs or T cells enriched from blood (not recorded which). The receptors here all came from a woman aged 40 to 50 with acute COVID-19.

The CDR3 sequence is CASSSGTGSLSTEAFF. The CDR3 nucleotides read TGTGCCAGCTCGTCCGGGACAGGGAGTTTGAGCACTGAAGCTTTCTTT. The rearrangement uses TRBV18 and TRBJ1-1, with 9 positions matching TRBD1. Germline CDR1 and CDR2: KGHSH and LQKENI. J lost 4 bases, V lost 6 bases, and 12 bases had no gene match. The length of the CDR3 is 16 residues.

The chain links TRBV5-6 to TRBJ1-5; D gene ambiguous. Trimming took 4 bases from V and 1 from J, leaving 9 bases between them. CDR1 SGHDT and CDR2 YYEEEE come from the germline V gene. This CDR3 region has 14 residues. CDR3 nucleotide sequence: TGTGCCAGCAGCATTTTCGGGAGCAATCAGCCCCAGCATTTT. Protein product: CASSIFGSNQPQHF.

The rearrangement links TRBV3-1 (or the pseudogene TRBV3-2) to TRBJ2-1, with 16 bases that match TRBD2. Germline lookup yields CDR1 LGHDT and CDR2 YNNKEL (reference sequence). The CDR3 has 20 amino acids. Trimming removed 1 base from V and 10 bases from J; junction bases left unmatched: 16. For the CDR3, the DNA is TGTGCCAGCAGCCAAGGACCTACCGGGACTAGCGGGAGGGCCGTGCGGGAGCAGTTCTTC. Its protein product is CASSQGPTGTSGRAVREQFF.

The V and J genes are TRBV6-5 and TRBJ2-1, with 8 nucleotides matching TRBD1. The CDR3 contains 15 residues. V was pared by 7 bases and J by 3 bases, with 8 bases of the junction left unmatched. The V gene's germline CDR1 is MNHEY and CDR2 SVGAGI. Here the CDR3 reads CASKGDRGDYNEQFF. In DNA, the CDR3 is TGTGCCAGCAAGGGAGACAGGGGTGACTACAATGAGCAGTTCTTC.

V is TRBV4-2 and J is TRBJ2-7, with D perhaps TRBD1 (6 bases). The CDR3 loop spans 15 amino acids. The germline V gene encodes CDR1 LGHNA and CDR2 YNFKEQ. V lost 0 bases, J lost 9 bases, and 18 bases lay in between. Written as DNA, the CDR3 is TGTGCCAGCAGCCAAGATTCCGTTACAGGGACAAGGCAGTACTTC. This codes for CASSQDSVTGTRQYF.

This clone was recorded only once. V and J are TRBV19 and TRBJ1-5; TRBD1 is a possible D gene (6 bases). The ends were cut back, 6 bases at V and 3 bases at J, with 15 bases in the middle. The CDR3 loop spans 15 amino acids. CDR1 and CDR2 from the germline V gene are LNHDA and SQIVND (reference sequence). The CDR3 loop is CASSPPAGVNQPQHF. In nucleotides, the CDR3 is TGTGCCAGTAGCCCACCGGCAGGGGTCAATCAGCCCCAGCATTTT.

The CDR3 nucleotides are TGTGCCAGCAGTCCCCTAAGGGACAGGGATCAGCCCCAGCATTTT. Its translation is CASSPLRDRDQPQHF. This chain connects TRBV27 to TRBJ1-5; TRBD1 aligns across 9 bases. V dropped 5 bases and J dropped 5; count of bases not matched to a gene: 7. CDR1 and CDR2 from the germline V gene are MNHEY and SMNVEV (reference sequence). The CDR3 spans 15 residues.

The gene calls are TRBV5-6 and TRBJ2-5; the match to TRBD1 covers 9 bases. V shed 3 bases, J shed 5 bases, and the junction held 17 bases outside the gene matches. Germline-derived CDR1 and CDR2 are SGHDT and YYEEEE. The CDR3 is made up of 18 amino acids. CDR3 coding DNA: TGTGCCAGCAGCTCACGTCCTGGGACAGGGCCCCGCGGGGAGACCCAGTACTTC. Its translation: CASSSRPGTGPRGETQYF.

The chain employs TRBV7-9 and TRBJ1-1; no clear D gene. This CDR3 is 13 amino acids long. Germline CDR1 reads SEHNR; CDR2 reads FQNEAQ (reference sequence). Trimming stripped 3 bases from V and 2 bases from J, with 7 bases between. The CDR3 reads CASSLYINTEAFF. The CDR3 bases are TGTGCCAGCAGCTTGTACATTAACACTGAAGCTTTCTTT.

In DNA form, the CDR3 reads TGTGCCAGCAGCCCGGGGGGGCGGGGATGGACCGGGGAGCTGTTTTTT. It encodes CASSPGGRGWTGELFF. This chain links TRBV7-2 with TRBJ2-2; 8 bases match TRBD2. Losses at the gene ends were 5 bases for V and 5 bases for J; bases not matched to a gene: 10. Germline V gene data show CDR1 as SGHTA and CDR2 as FQGNSA. This CDR3 has 16 amino acids.

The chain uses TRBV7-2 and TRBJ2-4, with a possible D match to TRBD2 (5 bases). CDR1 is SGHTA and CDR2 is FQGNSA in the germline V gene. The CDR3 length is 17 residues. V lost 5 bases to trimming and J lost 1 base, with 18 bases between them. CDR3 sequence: CASSPRAGQLAKNIQYF. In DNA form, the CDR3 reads TGTGCCAGCAGCCCAAGGGCGGGCCAGCTGGCCAAAAACATTCAGTACTTC.

CDR3 in DNA: TGTGCCAGCAGTGATGCACGAAGGGGCTCTGGGGCCAACGTCCTGACTTTC. Amino acids: CASSDARRGSGANVLTF. This sequence joins TRBV2 and TRBJ2-6, with D tentatively TRBD1 (5 bases). The length of the CDR3 is 17 residues. The V gene lost 3 bases and the J gene lost 0 bases, with 12 bases spanning the gap. CDR1 is SNHLY, CDR2 FYNNEI, per germline.

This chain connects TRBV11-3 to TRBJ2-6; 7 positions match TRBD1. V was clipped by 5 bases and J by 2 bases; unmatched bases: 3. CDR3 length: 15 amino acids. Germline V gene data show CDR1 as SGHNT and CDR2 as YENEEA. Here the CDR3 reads CASSRQGAGANVLTF. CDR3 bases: TGTGCCAGCAGCCGTCAGGGGGCTGGGGCCAACGTCCTGACTTTC.

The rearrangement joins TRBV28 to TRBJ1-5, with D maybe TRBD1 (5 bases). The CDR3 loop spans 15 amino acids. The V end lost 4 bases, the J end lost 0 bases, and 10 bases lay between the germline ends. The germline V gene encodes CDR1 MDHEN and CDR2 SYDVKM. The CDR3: CASSWTQYSNQPQHF. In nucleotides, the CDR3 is TGTGCCAGCAGTTGGACACAGTATAGCAATCAGCCCCAGCATTTT.

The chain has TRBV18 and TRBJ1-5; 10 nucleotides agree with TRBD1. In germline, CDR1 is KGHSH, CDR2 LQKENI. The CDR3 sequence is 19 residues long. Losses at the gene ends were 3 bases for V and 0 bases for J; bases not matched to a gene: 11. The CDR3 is CASSPYRDRGLCSNQPQHF. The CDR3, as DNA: TGTGCCAGCTCACCGTACCGGGACAGGGGATTATGTAGCAATCAGCCCCAGCATTTT.

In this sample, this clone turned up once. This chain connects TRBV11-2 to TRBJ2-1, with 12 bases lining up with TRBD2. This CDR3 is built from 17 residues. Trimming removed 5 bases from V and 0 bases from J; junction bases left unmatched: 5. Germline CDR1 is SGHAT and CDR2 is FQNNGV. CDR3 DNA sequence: TGTGCCAGCAGCATAAGGACTAGCGGGATCTCCTACAATGAGCAGTTCTTC. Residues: CASSIRTSGISYNEQFF.

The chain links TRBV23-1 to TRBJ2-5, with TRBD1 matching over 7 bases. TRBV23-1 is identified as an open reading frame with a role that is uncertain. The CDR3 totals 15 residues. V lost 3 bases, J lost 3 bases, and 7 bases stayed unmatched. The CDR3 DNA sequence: TGCGCCAGCAGTCACAGCATGGGACAGAAAGAGACCCAGTACTTC. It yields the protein CASSHSMGQKETQYF.

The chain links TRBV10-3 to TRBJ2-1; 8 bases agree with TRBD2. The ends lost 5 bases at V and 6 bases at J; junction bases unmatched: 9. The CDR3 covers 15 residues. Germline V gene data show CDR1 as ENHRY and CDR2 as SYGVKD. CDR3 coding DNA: TGTGCCATCAGTCATAATAGCGGGATAACCAATGAGCAGTTCTTC. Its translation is CAISHNSGITNEQFF.

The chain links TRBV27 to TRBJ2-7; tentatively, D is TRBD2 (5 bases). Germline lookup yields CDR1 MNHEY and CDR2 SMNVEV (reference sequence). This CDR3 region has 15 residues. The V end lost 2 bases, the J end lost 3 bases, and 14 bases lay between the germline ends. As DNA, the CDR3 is TGTGCCAGCAGTTTAAAGCCCTACGGGGTCTACGAGCAGTACTTC. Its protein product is CASSLKPYGVYEQYF.

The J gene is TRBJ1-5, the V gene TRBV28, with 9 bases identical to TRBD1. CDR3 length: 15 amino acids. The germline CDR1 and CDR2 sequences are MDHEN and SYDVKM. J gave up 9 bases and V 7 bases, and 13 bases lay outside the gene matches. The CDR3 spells CASTTPEQGARPQHF. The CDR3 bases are TGTGCCAGCACCACACCAGAACAGGGGGCTAGGCCCCAGCATTTT.

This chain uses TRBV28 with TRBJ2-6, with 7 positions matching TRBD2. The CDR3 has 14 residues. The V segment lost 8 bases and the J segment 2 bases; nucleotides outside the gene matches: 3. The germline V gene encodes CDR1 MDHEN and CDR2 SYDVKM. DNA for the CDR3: TGTGCCAGCTGGGGGGGAGCTGGGGCCAACGTCCTGACTTTC. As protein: CASWGGAGANVLTF.

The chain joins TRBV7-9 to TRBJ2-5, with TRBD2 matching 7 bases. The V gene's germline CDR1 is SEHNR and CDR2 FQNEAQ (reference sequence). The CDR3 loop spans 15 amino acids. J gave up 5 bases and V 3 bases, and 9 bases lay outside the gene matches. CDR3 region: CASSFKTPGGETQYF. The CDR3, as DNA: TGTGCCAGCAGCTTTAAGACTCCCGGGGGGGAGACCCAGTACTTC.

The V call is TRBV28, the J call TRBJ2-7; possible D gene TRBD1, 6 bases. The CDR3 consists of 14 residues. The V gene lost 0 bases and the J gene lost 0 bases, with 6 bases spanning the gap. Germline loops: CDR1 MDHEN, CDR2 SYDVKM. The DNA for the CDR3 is TGTGCCAGCAGTTTATGGGGGGCCTCCTACGAGCAGTACTTC. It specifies CASSLWGASYEQYF. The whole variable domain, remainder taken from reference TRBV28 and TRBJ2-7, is DVKVTQSSRYLVKRTGEKVFLECVQDMDHENMFWYRQDPGLGLRLIYFSYDVKMKEKGDIPEGYSVSREKKERFSLILESASTNQTSMYLCASSLWGASYEQYFGPGTRLTVT.

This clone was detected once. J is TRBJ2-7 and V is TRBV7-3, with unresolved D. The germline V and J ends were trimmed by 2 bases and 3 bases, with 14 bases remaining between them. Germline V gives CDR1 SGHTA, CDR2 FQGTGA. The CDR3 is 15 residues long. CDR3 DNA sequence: TGTGCCAGCAGCTTACAGGCAGCAACCGACTACGAGCAGTACTTC. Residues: CASSLQAATDYEQYF.

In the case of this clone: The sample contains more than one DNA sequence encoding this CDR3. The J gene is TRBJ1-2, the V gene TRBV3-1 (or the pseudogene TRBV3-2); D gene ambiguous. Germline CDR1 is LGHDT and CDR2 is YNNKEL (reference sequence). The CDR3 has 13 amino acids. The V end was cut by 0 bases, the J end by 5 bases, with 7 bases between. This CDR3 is CASSQDGRYGYTF. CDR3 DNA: TGTGCCAGCAGCCAAGATGGGAGGTATGGCTACACCTTC.